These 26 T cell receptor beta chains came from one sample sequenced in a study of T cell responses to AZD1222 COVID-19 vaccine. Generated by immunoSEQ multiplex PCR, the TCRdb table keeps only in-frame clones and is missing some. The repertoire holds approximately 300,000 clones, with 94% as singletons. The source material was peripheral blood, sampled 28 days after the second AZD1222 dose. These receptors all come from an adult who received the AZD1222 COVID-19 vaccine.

The CDR3 DNA reads as TGTGCCAGCAGTTTATATGCCCCCCAGGGGTTCACCTATAATTCACCCCTCCACTTT. It codes for CASSLYAPQGFTYNSPLHF. V gene TRBV27 combines with J gene TRBJ1-6, with D maybe TRBD1 (6 bases). CDR3 length equals 19 residues. Germline V lookup: CDR1 MNHEY, CDR2 SMNVEV (reference sequence). V was shortened by 1 base and J by 2 bases, with 18 bases between the two germline ends.

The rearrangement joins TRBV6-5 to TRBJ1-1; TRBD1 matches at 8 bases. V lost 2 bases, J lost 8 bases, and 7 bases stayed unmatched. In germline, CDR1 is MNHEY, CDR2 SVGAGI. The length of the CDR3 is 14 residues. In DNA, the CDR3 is TGTGCCAGCAGTTACCGGACAGGGAACTCCGAAGCTTTCTTT. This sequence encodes CASSYRTGNSEAFF.

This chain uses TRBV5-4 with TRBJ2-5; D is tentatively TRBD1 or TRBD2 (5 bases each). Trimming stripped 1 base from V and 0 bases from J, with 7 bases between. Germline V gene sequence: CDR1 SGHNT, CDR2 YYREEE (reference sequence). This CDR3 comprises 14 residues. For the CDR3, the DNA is TGTGCCAGCAGCTTGTGGGGGTACCAAGAGACCCAGTACTTC. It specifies CASSLWGYQETQYF.

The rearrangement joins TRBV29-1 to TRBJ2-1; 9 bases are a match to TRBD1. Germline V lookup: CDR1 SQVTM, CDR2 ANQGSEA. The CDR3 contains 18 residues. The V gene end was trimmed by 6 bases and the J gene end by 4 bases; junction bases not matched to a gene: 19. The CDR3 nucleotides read TGCAGCGTGCGGAGGGGACAGGGACCAACGTGGTCATACAATGAGCAGTTCTTC. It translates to CSVRRGQGPTWSYNEQFF.

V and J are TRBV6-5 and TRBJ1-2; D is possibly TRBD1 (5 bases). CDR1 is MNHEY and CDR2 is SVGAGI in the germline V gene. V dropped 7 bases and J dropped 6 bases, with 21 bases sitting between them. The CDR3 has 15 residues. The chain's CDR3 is CASTELPRGVNGYTF. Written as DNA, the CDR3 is TGTGCCAGCACCGAACTTCCGAGAGGGGTAAATGGCTACACCTTC.

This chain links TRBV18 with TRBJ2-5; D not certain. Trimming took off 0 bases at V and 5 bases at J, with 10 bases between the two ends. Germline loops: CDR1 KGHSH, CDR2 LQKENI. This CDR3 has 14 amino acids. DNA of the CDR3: TGTGCCAGCTCACCACCGGAGCGCCCGGAGACCCAGTACTTC. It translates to CASSPPERPETQYF.

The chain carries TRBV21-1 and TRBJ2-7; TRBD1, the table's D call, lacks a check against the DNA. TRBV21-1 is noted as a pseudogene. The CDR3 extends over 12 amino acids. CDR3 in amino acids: CASRDRNYEQYF. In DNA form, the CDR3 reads TGTGCCAGTCGGGACAGAAACTACGAGCAGTACTTC.

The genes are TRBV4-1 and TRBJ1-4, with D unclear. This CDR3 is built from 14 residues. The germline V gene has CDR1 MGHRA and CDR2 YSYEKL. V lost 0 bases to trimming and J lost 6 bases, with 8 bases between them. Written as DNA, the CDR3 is TGCGCCAGCAGCCAAGAGGGATCCGATGAAAAACTGTTTTTT. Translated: CASSQEGSDEKLFF.

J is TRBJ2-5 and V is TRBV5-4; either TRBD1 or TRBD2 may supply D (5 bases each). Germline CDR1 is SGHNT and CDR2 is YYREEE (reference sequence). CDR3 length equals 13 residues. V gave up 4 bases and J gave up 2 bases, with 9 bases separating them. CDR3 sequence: CASSPGTQETQYF. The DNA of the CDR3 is TGTGCCAGCAGCCCCGGGACGCAAGAGACCCAGTACTTC.

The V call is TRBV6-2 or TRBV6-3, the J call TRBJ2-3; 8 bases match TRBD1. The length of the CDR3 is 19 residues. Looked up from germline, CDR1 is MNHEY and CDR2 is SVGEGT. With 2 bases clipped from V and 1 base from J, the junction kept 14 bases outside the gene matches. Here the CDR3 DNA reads TGTGCCAGCAGTTACCCCAAAAGGGGCAGGGGGCTTGGCACAGATACGCAGTATTTT. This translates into CASSYPKRGRGLGTDTQYF.

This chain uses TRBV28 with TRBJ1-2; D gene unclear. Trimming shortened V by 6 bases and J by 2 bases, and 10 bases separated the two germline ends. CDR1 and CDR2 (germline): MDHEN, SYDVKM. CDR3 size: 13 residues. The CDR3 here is CASSPVGNYGYTF. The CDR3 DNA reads TGTGCCAGCAGCCCGGTTGGGAACTATGGCTACACCTTC.

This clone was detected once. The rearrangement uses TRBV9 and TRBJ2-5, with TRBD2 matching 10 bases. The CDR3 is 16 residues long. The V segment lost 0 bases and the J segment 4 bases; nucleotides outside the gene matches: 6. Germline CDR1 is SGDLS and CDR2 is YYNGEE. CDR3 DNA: TGTGCCAGCAGCGTAGGGGGGCTAGCGGGAGTAGAGACCCAGTACTTC. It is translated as CASSVGGLAGVETQYF.

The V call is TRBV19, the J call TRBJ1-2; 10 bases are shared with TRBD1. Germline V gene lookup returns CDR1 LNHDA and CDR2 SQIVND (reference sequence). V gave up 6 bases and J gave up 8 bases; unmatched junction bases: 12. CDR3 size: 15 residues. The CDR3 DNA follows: TGTGCCAGTAGCCAACATACCGGGACAGGGGTAGGCTACACCTTC. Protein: CASSQHTGTGVGYTF.

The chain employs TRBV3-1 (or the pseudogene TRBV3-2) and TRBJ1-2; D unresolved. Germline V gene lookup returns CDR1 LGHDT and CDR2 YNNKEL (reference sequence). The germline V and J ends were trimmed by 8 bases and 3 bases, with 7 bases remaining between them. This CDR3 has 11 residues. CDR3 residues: CASQDYYGYTF. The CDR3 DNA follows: TGTGCCAGCCAGGACTACTATGGCTACACCTTC.

The DNA of the CDR3 is TGTGCCAGCTCACTCCGGGACAGTCGCCTCGAGCAGTACTTC. This codes for CASSLRDSRLEQYF. V gene TRBV18 combines with J gene TRBJ2-7; 7 bases line up with TRBD1. V gave up 4 bases and J gave up 6 bases; unmatched junction bases: 9. The CDR3 is 14 residues long. CDR1 and CDR2 (germline): KGHSH, LQKENI.

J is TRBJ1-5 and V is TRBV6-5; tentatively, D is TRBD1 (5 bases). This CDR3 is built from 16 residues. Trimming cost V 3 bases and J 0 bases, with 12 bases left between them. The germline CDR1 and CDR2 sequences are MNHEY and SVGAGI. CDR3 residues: CASSYYWGVSNQPQHF. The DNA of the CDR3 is TGTGCCAGCAGTTATTACTGGGGCGTTAGCAATCAGCCCCAGCATTTT.

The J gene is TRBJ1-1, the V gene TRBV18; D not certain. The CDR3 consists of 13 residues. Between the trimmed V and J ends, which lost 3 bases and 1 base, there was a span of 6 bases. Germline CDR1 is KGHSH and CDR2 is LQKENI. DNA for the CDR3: TGTGCCAGCTCACCTTCCGAGAACACTGAAGCTTTCTTT. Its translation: CASSPSENTEAFF.

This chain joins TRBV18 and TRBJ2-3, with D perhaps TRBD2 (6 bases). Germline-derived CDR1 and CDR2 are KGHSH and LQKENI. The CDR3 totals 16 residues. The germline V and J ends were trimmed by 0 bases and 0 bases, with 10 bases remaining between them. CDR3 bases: TGTGCCAGCTCACCACCGAGCGGGTTAAGCACAGATACGCAGTATTTT. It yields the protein CASSPPSGLSTDTQYF.

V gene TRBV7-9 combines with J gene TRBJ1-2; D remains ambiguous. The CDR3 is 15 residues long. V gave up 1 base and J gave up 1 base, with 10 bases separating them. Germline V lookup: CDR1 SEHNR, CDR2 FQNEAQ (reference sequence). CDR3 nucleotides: TGTGCCAGCAGCTTAGAGGCCAGCTTTAACTATGGCTACACCTTC. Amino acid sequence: CASSLEASFNYGYTF.

Here the CDR3 DNA reads TGTGCCAGCAGCCACGGCGCTAATTCACCCCTCCACTTT. Protein product: CASSHGANSPLHF. The chain couples TRBV14 to TRBJ1-6, with unresolved D. The germline V and J ends were trimmed by 3 bases and 6 bases, with 6 bases remaining between them. The CDR3 length is 13 residues. The germline V gene has CDR1 SGHDN and CDR2 FVKESK.

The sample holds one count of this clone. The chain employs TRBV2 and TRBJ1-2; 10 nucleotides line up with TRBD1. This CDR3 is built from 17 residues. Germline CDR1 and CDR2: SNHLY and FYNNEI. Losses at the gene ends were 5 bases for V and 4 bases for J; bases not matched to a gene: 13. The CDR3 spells CASSPPTGGRRFYGYTF. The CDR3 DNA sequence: TGTGCCAGCAGTCCGCCGACAGGGGGCAGGCGCTTCTATGGCTACACCTTC.

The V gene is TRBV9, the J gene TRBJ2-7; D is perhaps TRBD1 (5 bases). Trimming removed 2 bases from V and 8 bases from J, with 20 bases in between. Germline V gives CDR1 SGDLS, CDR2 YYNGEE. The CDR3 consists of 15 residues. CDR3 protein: CASSVTGLPKDKQYF. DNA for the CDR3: TGTGCCAGCAGCGTTACAGGCCTCCCAAAGGACAAGCAGTACTTC.

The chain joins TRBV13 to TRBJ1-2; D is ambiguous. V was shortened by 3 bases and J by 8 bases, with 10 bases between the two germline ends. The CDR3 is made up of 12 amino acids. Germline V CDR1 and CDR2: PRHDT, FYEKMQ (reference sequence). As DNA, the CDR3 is TGTGCCAGCAGCTTCCGGCGAGAAGGCTACACCTTC. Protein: CASSFRREGYTF. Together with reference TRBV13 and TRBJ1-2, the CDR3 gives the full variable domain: AAGVIQSPRHLIKEKRETATLKCYPIPRHDTVYWYQQGPGQDPQFLISFYEKMQSDKGSIPDRFSAQQFSDYHSELNMSSLELGDSALYFCASSFRREGYTFGSGTRLTVV.

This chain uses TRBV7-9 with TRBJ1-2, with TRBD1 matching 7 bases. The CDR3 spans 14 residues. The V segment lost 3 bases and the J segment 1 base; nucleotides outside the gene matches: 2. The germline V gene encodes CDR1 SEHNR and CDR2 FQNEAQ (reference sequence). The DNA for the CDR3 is TGTGCCAGCAGCTTCACAGGGGTTAACTATGGCTACACCTTC. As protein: CASSFTGVNYGYTF.

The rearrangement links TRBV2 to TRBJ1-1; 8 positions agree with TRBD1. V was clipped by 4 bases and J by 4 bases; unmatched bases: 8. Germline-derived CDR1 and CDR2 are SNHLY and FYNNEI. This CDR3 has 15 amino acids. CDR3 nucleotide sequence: TGTGCCAGCAGTGTAGGACAGGGAGAGGTCACTGAAGCTTTCTTT. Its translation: CASSVGQGEVTEAFF.

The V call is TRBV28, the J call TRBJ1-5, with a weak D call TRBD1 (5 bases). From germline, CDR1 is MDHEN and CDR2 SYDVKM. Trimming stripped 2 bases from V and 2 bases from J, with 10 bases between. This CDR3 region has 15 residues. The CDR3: CASSLAGEGNQPQHF. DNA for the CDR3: TGTGCCAGCAGTTTAGCGGGGGAAGGCAATCAGCCCCAGCATTTT.